Below are 20 T cell receptor beta chains sequenced from a single sample in a study of cytomegalovirus exposure and HLA in healthy donors. Amplification used 60 Vbeta primers and 13 Jbeta primers. The data were produced by immunoSEQ multiplex PCR, yet TCRdb's version contains in-frame clones alone and is incomplete. This table holds some 130,000 clones, 80% found once. Specimen: PBMCs. Receptors were obtained from a man in his forties in good health and CMV-seronegative.

The chain is built from TRBV5-6 and TRBJ1-3; no firm D call. Germline V lookup: CDR1 SGHDT, CDR2 YYEEEE. V lost 0 bases and J lost 7, with 2 bases in between. CDR3 length: 11 amino acids. CDR3 amino acids: CASSLANTIYF. The CDR3 DNA sequence: TGTGCCAGCAGCTTGGCTAACACCATATATTTT. The full variable domain, its missing parts supplied by reference TRBV5-6 and TRBJ1-3, is DAGVTQSPTHLIKTRGQQVTLRCSPKSGHDTVSWYQQALGQGPQFIFQYYEEEERQRGNFPDRFSGHQFPNYSSELNVNALLLGDSALYLCASSLANTIYFGEGSWLTVV.

This clone was seen only a few times. The chain carries TRBV2 and TRBJ2-3; tentative D call: TRBD2 (7 bases). Germline V lookup: CDR1 SNHLY, CDR2 FYNNEI. The CDR3 covers 15 residues. With 2 bases removed from V and 1 base from J, the gap between germline ends came to 10 bases. For the CDR3, the DNA is TGTGCCAGCAGTGAATGGCGGGGGCGCACAGATACGCAGTATTTT. As protein: CASSEWRGRTDTQYF.

CDR3: CASTSDRAYEQYF. Here the CDR3 DNA reads TGTGCCAGCACTTCAGACAGGGCCTACGAGCAGTACTTC. The chain uses TRBV6-5 and TRBJ2-7, with 7 positions matching TRBD1. The CDR3 covers 13 residues. Germline CDR1 reads MNHEY; CDR2 reads SVGAGI. With 7 bases clipped from V and 2 bases from J, the junction kept 5 bases outside the gene matches.

The J gene is TRBJ2-1, the V gene TRBV30, with 10 positions matching TRBD2. CDR3 length equals 15 residues. Per germline, CDR1 GTSNPN and CDR2 SVGIG (reference sequence). The ends lost 2 bases at V and 10 bases at J; junction bases unmatched: 11. The CDR3 DNA is TGTGCCTGGAGTTGGAGTCTAGCGGGAGATAGGGAGCAGTTCTTC. The encoded protein is CAWSWSLAGDREQFF.

This chain joins TRBV18 and TRBJ2-3; D possibly corresponds to TRBD1 (6 bases). This CDR3 region has 16 residues. Germline CDR1 and CDR2: KGHSH and LQKENI. V lost 4 bases, J lost 0 bases, and 14 bases lay in between. The chain's CDR3 is CASSLQGTTSTDTQYF. DNA of the CDR3: TGTGCCAGCTCACTACAGGGTACGACTAGCACAGATACGCAGTATTTT.

This chain joins TRBV11-2 and TRBJ2-7; weak D call: TRBD1 (5 bases). Trimming removed 5 bases from V and 4 bases from J, with 12 bases in between. From germline, CDR1 is SGHAT and CDR2 FQNNGV. This CDR3 spans 13 amino acids. Written as DNA, the CDR3 is TGTGCCAGCAGCACTGCTCAGGGTTACGAGCAGTACTTC. Translating gives CASSTAQGYEQYF.

The chain joins TRBV5-4 to TRBJ2-7; 9 bases match TRBD1. From germline, CDR1 is SGHNT and CDR2 YYREEE (reference sequence). This CDR3 spans 13 amino acids. Trimming cost V 5 bases and J 6 bases; bases outside gene matches: 6. CDR3 sequence reads: CASRSTGGGEQYF. The DNA of the CDR3 is TGTGCCAGCAGATCTACAGGGGGCGGCGAGCAGTACTTC.

This clone was counted between two and nine times. V and J are TRBV5-1 and TRBJ2-7; 8 positions match TRBD2. The length of the CDR3 is 15 residues. After removal of 0 bases from V and 3 bases from J, the junction contained 5 bases not matched to a gene. Germline loops: CDR1 SGHRS, CDR2 YFSETQ. The CDR3 region has the DNA TGCGCCAGCAGCTTGGCGGGGGGGGCCCTCTACGAGCAGTACTTC. Its translation: CASSLAGGALYEQYF.

J is TRBJ1-6 and V is TRBV5-6; TRBD1 matches 10 bases. V gave up 2 bases and J gave up 8 bases; unmatched junction bases: 4. CDR1 and CDR2 from the germline V gene are SGHDT and YYEEEE. The CDR3 is 15 residues long. CDR3: CASSLGQGEYSPLHF. The DNA of the CDR3 is TGTGCCAGCAGCTTAGGACAGGGGGAGTATTCACCCCTCCACTTT.

This clone was picked up a small number of times. The rearrangement joins TRBV2 to TRBJ1-1, with D maybe TRBD1 (6 bases). CDR3 length: 14 residues. Trimming stripped 7 bases from V and 5 bases from J, with 17 bases between. Per the germline V gene, CDR1 is SNHLY and CDR2 is FYNNEI. CDR3 coding DNA: TGTGCCAGCACCCTCACGGGACAACAAACTGAAGCTTTCTTT. Translating it yields CASTLTGQQTEAFF. Full variable domain (outside the CDR3, taken from reference TRBV2 and TRBJ1-1): EPEVTQTPSHQVTQMGQEVILRCVPISNHLYFYWYRQILGQKVEFLVSFYNNEISEKSEIFDDQFSVERPDGSNFTLKIRSTKLEDSAMYFCASTLTGQQTEAFFGQGTRLTVV.

The V gene is TRBV28, the J gene TRBJ2-7; D possibly corresponds to TRBD1 (6 bases). V dropped 5 bases and J dropped 6 bases, with 17 bases sitting between them. Germline V gene sequence: CDR1 MDHEN, CDR2 SYDVKM. CDR3 size: 14 residues. Written as DNA, the CDR3 is TGTGCCAGCAGTCAAGTGGGACACCGAGGCGAGCAGTACTTC. Its protein is CASSQVGHRGEQYF. The variable domain in full, completed from reference TRBV28 and TRBJ2-7, reads DVKVTQSSRYLVKRTGEKVFLECVQDMDHENMFWYRQDPGLGLRLIYFSYDVKMKEKGDIPEGYSVSREKKERFSLILESASTNQTSMYLCASSQVGHRGEQYFGPGTRLTVT.

This sequence joins TRBV4-1 and TRBJ1-2; 7 nucleotides match TRBD1. The CDR3 consists of 16 residues. J gave up 4 bases and V 0 bases, and 8 bases lay outside the gene matches. The germline CDR1 and CDR2 sequences are MGHRA and YSYEKL. CDR3 bases: TGCGCCAGCAGCCAAGAACCGACAGGGTTGGCCTATGGCTACACCTTC. Its protein product is CASSQEPTGLAYGYTF.

This chain joins TRBV5-5 and TRBJ1-2; no reliable D call. The CDR3 has 14 residues. Germline CDR1 reads SGHKS; CDR2 reads YYEKEE (reference sequence). The V end was cut by 0 bases, the J end by 4 bases, with 10 bases between. CDR3 nucleotides: TGTGCCAGCAGCTTGGAGCATTCGGGCTATGGCTACACCTTC. This sequence encodes CASSLEHSGYGYTF.

CDR3 sequence reads: CASSGALRGYSYEQYF. In DNA, the CDR3 is TGTGCCAGCAGTGGTGCCCTAAGGGGGTACTCCTACGAGCAGTACTTC. The chain is built from TRBV6-1 and TRBJ2-7; the D gene is possibly TRBD1 (6 bases). Between the trimmed V and J ends, which lost 4 bases and 0 bases, there was a span of 16 bases. Germline CDR1 and CDR2: MNHNS and SASEGT. CDR3 length: 16 residues.

The gene calls are TRBV6-4 and TRBJ2-3, with 7 bases identical to TRBD2. Losses at the gene ends were 3 bases for V and 1 base for J; bases not matched to a gene: 1. This CDR3 region has 14 residues. The germline gives CDR1 MRHNA, CDR2 SNTAGT. CDR3 amino acids: CASSEAGGTDTQYF. The CDR3 nucleotides are TGTGCCAGCAGTGAGGCGGGAGGCACAGATACGCAGTATTTT.

The chain carries TRBV5-1 and TRBJ1-2; TRBD1 aligns across 9 bases. Germline V gene sequence: CDR1 SGHRS, CDR2 YFSETQ. This CDR3 comprises 16 residues. The trim removed 2 bases at V and 1 base at J, leaving 6 bases unmatched. This CDR3 is CASSFTGGAGNYGYTF. CDR3 nucleotide sequence: TGCGCCAGCAGCTTCACAGGGGGCGCGGGTAACTATGGCTACACCTTC.

The chain recombines TRBV2 with TRBJ1-5; 8 bases line up with TRBD1. Looked up from germline, CDR1 is SNHLY and CDR2 is FYNNEI. Germline trimming cut 8 bases from V and 5 bases from J; bases unmatched to any gene: 11. The CDR3 contains 15 residues. CDR3 coding DNA: TGTGCCAGCCGAAAGACAGGGGCTATGGATCAGCCCCAGCATTTT. Amino acid sequence: CASRKTGAMDQPQHF.

The genes are TRBV30 and TRBJ2-1, with 7 bases fitting TRBD1. J lost 10 bases, V lost 5 bases, and 8 bases had no gene match. The CDR3 sequence is 12 residues long. Germline loops: CDR1 GTSNPN, CDR2 SVGIG (reference sequence). CDR3 residues: CAWASRQGEQFF. CDR3 sequence (DNA): TGTGCCTGGGCCTCGAGACAGGGAGAGCAGTTCTTC.

The chain recombines TRBV18 with TRBJ1-3; D may be TRBD1 (5 bases). This CDR3 is 14 amino acids long. V dropped 4 bases and J dropped 0 bases, with 7 bases sitting between them. The V gene's germline CDR1 is KGHSH and CDR2 LQKENI. In DNA, the CDR3 is TGTGCCAGCTCACAACAGGACTCTGGAAACACCATATATTTT. Amino acid sequence: CASSQQDSGNTIYF.

J is TRBJ1-3 and V is TRBV18; a weak D match, TRBD1 (5 bases). This CDR3 spans 15 amino acids. Germline lookup yields CDR1 KGHSH and CDR2 LQKENI. Trimming removed 6 bases at V and 0 bases at J, with 12 bases between. The CDR3 loop reads CASSVDSRSGNTIYF. In DNA form, the CDR3 reads TGTGCCAGCTCCGTTGACAGCCGCTCTGGAAACACCATATATTTT.